Each of the 18 T cell receptor beta chains below was sequenced from the same sample in a study of T cell repertoires in cytomegalovirus infection. Antigens for these TCRs are unknown. TCRdb processed the reads anew with MiXCR; each CDR3 protein has one entry. The profile covers about 900,000 distinct CDR3 sequences, with approximately 32% appearing a single time and roughly 13% taken by the ten largest. Sequenced here: cultured CD8+ T cells from PBMCs, sampled from culture after CMV antigen stimulation. These receptors were obtained from a human donor in good health (CMV status not recorded). Some clones in this sample may be carry-over from other donors' samples.

This clonotype has ten or more counts. The chain recombines TRBV12-3 or TRBV12-4 with TRBJ1-5; D unresolved. This CDR3 region has 15 residues. The V end lost 6 bases, the J end lost 2 bases, and 14 bases lay between the germline ends. The CDR3 spells CASSPREGGNQPQHF. Written as DNA, the CDR3 is TGTGCCAGCAGCCCGAGAGAAGGAGGCAATCAGCCCCAGCATTTT.

This rearrangement joins TRBV19 to TRBJ2-3; D is perhaps TRBD1 or TRBD2 (5 bases each). V lost 11 bases and J lost 0, with 15 bases in between. CDR3 length equals 14 residues. Germline loops: CDR1 LNHDA, CDR2 SQIVND (reference sequence). The CDR3 DNA sequence: TGTGCCTCCCACGGGGCATCTAGCACAGATACGCAGTATTTT. It yields the protein CASHGASSTDTQYF.

V and J are TRBV29-1 and TRBJ1-2, with D possibly TRBD1 on 6 matching bases. This CDR3 comprises 13 residues. Looked up from germline, CDR1 is SQVTM and CDR2 is ANQGSEA. V was cut by 7 bases and J by 2 bases, with 14 bases left in between. DNA of the CDR3: TGCAGCGCCGTAGGGACATCGAACTATGGCTACACCTTC. Its protein is CSAVGTSNYGYTF.

This clonotype occurred a few times. The rearrangement links TRBV4-1 to TRBJ1-5; D is unclear. V lost 0 bases and J lost 0, with 12 bases in between. CDR3 length: 17 residues. Germline V CDR1 and CDR2: MGHRA, YSYEKL. CDR3 coding DNA: TGCGCCAGCAGCCAAGAATCACTTCCCTATAGCAATCAGCCCCAGCATTTT. Translating gives CASSQESLPYSNQPQHF.

The rearrangement links TRBV10-3 to TRBJ2-1; D tentatively reads TRBD1 or TRBD2 (5 bases each). The length of the CDR3 is 17 residues. V was pared by 0 bases and J by 5 bases, with 17 bases between. CDR1 ENHRY and CDR2 SYGVKD come from the germline V gene. CDR3 protein: CAISESRVEGPDNEQFF. CDR3 coding DNA: TGTGCCATCAGTGAGTCGAGGGTTGAGGGGCCCGACAATGAGCAGTTCTTC.

This clonotype was counted between two and nine times. The chain has TRBV7-9 and TRBJ2-7, with D possibly matching TRBD1 (6 bases). The CDR3 runs 14 residues. Germline lookup yields CDR1 SEHNR and CDR2 FQNEAQ (reference sequence). V was cut by 5 bases and J by 2 bases, with 13 bases left in between. CDR3 coding DNA: TGTGCCAGCAGCGGGGACAATAGAGCCTACGAGCAGTACTTC. Amino acid sequence: CASSGDNRAYEQYF.

This clonotype was recorded only once. In DNA form, the CDR3 reads TGTGCCAGCAGAGTCCAGACTGTGAACACTGAAGCTTTCTTT. Amino acids: CASRVQTVNTEAFF. The chain joins TRBV28 to TRBJ1-1; D unclear. The germline V gene encodes CDR1 MDHEN and CDR2 SYDVKM. The CDR3 is 14 residues long. V gave up 6 bases and J gave up 0 bases, with 11 bases separating them.

This clonotype was detected only a few times. J is TRBJ2-7 and V is TRBV27; 10 bases agree with TRBD1. The J segment lost 4 bases and the V segment lost 5 bases, leaving 14 bases of the junction unmatched. Germline assignment: CDR1 MNHEY and CDR2 SMNVEV (reference sequence). The CDR3 consists of 17 residues. Here the CDR3 reads CASSRTYSGTGVYEQYV. The CDR3 DNA reads as TGTGCCAGCAGTAGAACTTATAGCGGGACAGGGGTTTACGAGCAGTACGTC.

J is TRBJ2-1 and V is TRBV28; D is unclear. The CDR3 spans 15 residues. Looked up from germline, CDR1 is MDHEN and CDR2 is SYDVKM. The V end was cut by 6 bases, the J end by 3 bases, with 15 bases between. The CDR3 reads CASRLQVKVYNEQFF. The CDR3, as DNA: TGTGCCAGCAGGCTGCAGGTAAAGGTCTACAATGAGCAGTTCTTC.

The chain joins TRBV6-1 to TRBJ2-3, with 12 bases fitting TRBD2. The CDR3 is made up of 15 amino acids. The trim removed 9 bases at V and 6 bases at J, leaving 10 bases unmatched. Germline loops: CDR1 MNHNS, CDR2 SASEGT. The CDR3: CASSSTSGGWDTQYF. In nucleotides, the CDR3 is TGTGCCAGTTCCTCGACTAGCGGGGGCTGGGATACGCAGTATTTT.

Many counts were recorded for this clonotype. V gene TRBV19 combines with J gene TRBJ2-1, with 7 positions matching TRBD2. The CDR3 spans 14 residues. Germline CDR1 reads LNHDA; CDR2 reads SQIVND (reference sequence). V lost 9 bases, J lost 7 bases, and 12 bases stayed unmatched. CDR3 coding DNA: TGTGCCAGCAGGGACTACCCAGGAGAAAATGAGCAGTTCTTC. As protein: CASRDYPGENEQFF.

This clonotype was recorded many times. This sequence joins TRBV7-2 and TRBJ2-4; 11 bases are a match to TRBD2. The CDR3 has 18 residues. The ends lost 2 bases at V and 5 bases at J; junction bases unmatched: 11. CDR1 is SGHTA and CDR2 is FQGNSA in the germline V gene. CDR3 nucleotides: TGTGCCAGCAGCTTAATCCTAGCGGGGGGTAACGCCGAAAACATTCAGTACTTC. Residues: CASSLILAGGNAENIQYF.

In nucleotides, the CDR3 is TGTGCTAGTGGACCCGCGGGGGGCACTGAAGCTTTCTTT. It translates to CASGPAGGTEAFF. The rearrangement links TRBV12-5 to TRBJ1-1; D may be TRBD1 (5 bases). Germline loops: CDR1 LGHNT, CDR2 FRNRAP. The CDR3 is made up of 13 amino acids. The V end lost 6 bases, the J end lost 4 bases, and 12 bases lay between the germline ends.

This chain connects TRBV7-8 to TRBJ1-1, with 9 positions matching TRBD1. Germline V CDR1 and CDR2: SGHVS, FQNEAQ. Trimming took 1 base from V and 10 from J; bases not matched to a gene: 1. This CDR3 is built from 12 residues. CDR3 sequence (DNA): TGTGCCAGCAGCTTAGTGGACAGGGGAGCTTTCTTT. Its protein is CASSLVDRGAFF.

This chain connects TRBV27 to TRBJ1-2; 9 bases are shared with TRBD1. Germline loops: CDR1 MNHEY, CDR2 SMNVEV (reference sequence). CDR3 size: 15 residues. Losses at the gene ends were 6 bases for V and 6 bases for J; bases not matched to a gene: 11. The CDR3 region has the DNA TGTGCCAGCAGCCCCCGGGACAGGGTTTTGGATGGCTACACCTTC. Translating gives CASSPRDRVLDGYTF.

This clonotype has more than one count but fewer than ten. This rearrangement joins TRBV25-1 to TRBJ1-1, with D possibly matching TRBD1 (5 bases). CDR3 length: 13 residues. Germline assignment: CDR1 MGHDK and CDR2 SYGVNS. The ends were cut back, 1 base at V and 11 bases at J, with 14 bases in the middle. The CDR3 here is CASSESGYRPAFF. The CDR3 DNA sequence: TGTGCCAGCAGTGAATCTGGTTACAGGCCGGCTTTCTTT.

This clonotype appeared many times. The chain uses TRBV28 and TRBJ2-7; D is uncertain. Looked up from germline, CDR1 is MDHEN and CDR2 is SYDVKM. V was trimmed by 2 bases and J by 6 bases, leaving 14 bases between them. This CDR3 region has 14 residues. CDR3 amino acids: CASSLIGDLSEQYV. In DNA form, the CDR3 reads TGTGCCAGCAGTTTAATCGGAGATTTATCCGAGCAGTACGTC.

Ten or more counts support this clonotype. DNA of the CDR3: TGTGCCAGCAGTCTCCGTACGGCGGATAGCAATCAGCCCCAGCATTTT. Its protein is CASSLRTADSNQPQHF. The chain combines TRBV6-1 with TRBJ1-5, with D unresolved. The V end was cut by 5 bases, the J end by 0 bases, with 14 bases between. The CDR3 contains 16 residues. Germline values: CDR1 MNHNS, CDR2 SASEGT.